A selection of T cell receptor beta chains follows, all from one sample in a study of tumor T cells in aggressive B-cell lymphoma. Assay used: immunoSEQ multiplex PCR; TCRdb lists only in-frame clones, some missing. The sample records about 920 clones, over 70% being singletons. The sample consisted of tumor tissue. These receptors were obtained from an adult with diffuse large B cell lymphoma. The CDR3 runs from the conserved cysteine through the conserved F or W. A D gene is named only where the DNA matches it firmly. Clone size, where shown, is once, few, many, or a class for clones that have expanded.

TRBD2	TRBV6-1	once	TRBJ2-3	CASKLAGGLADTQYF	TGTGCCAGCAAACTAGCGGGGGGGTTAGCAGATACGCAGTATTTT
.	TRBV7-6	.	TRBJ2-3	CASSLQVWADTQYF	TGTGCCAGCAGCTTACAGGTTTGGGCAGATACGCAGTATTTT
TRBD1	TRBV2	.	TRBJ2-1	CASSQDRAGYNEQFF	TGTGCCAGCAGTCAAGACAGGGCCGGTTACAATGAGCAGTTCTTC
TRBD1	TRBV6-6	once	TRBJ1-1	CASSRNKGAYTEAFF	TGTGCCAGCAGTCGTAATAAGGGGGCCTACACTGAAGCTTTCTTT
.	TRBV5-1	.	TRBJ1-4	CASSLAGSSGEKLFF	TGCGCCAGCAGCTTGGCCGGGTCTTCTGGTGAAAAACTGTTTTTT
TRBD1	TRBV4-1	few	TRBJ2-5	CASSQDRGQQETQYF	TGCGCCAGCAGCCAAGACCGGGGACAGCAAGAGACCCAGTACTTC
.	TRBV14	few	TRBJ1-3	CASNRGTRGNTIYF	TGTGCCAGCAATCGGGGGACCCGGGGAAACACCATATATTTT
TRBD1	TRBV5-3	.	TRBJ2-7	CARSQPQNGTDTLNVYEQYF	TGTGCCAGAAGCCAACCCCAAAACGGGACAGACACACTAAACGTCTACGAGCAGTACTTC
.	TRBV6-5	.	TRBJ2-3	CASSSLRADTQYF	TGTGCCAGCAGCTCCCTTCGGGCAGATACGCAGTATTTT
.	TRBV18	.	TRBJ2-5	CASSFIRGGTQYF	TGTGCCAGCTCATTCATACGGGGAGGGACCCAGTACTTC
.	TRBV7-2	.	TRBJ2-7	CASSFTTLYEQYF	TGTGCCAGCAGCTTCACTACACTTTACGAGCAGTACTTC
.	TRBV11-3	.	TRBJ2-2	CASSLGGGGDTGELFF	TGTGCCAGCAGCTTAGGTGGAGGGGGCGACACCGGGGAGCTGTTTTTT
TRBD2	TRBV2	.	TRBJ2-1	CASSDLRTSGKGQFF	TGTGCCAGCAGTGACTTGAGGACTAGCGGGAAGGGACAGTTCTTC
.	TRBV4-3	.	TRBJ1-1	CASSSRTTGNTEAFF	TGCGCCAGCAGCTCACGTACGACAGGGAACACTGAAGCTTTCTTT
TRBD1	TRBV27	.	TRBJ2-7	CASRRQGYEQYF	TGTGCCAGCAGACGACAGGGGTACGAGCAGTACTTC
TRBD1	TRBV9	once	TRBJ2-1	CASSVRDSAYNEQFF	TGTGCCAGCAGCGTCCGGGACAGCGCCTACAATGAGCAGTTCTTC
.	TRBV6-5	once	TRBJ2-2	CASRFGVGTGELFF	TGTGCCAGCAGATTCGGGGTTGGCACCGGGGAGCTGTTTTTT
.	TRBV18	.	TRBJ1-1	CASSPRGGPDTEAFF	TGTGCCAGCTCACCACGGGGGGGGCCAGACACTGAAGCTTTCTTT
TRBD1	TRBV6-1	.	TRBJ1-5	CASNPQGASNQPQHF	TGTGCCAGCAACCCACAGGGGGCGAGCAATCAGCCCCAGCATTTT
.	TRBV25-1	once	TRBJ2-7	CASSVGHLGVYEQYF	TGTGCCAGCAGTGTGGGACATCTCGGAGTCTACGAGCAGTACTTC
.	TRBV5-4	.	TRBJ1-3	CASSTSKGSRNTIYF	TGTGCCAGCAGCACCTCAAAGGGGTCTAGAAACACCATATATTTT
TRBD2	TRBV11-2	.	TRBJ2-7	CASSFLAGAEQYF	TGTGCCAGCAGCTTTCTAGCGGGAGCCGAGCAGTACTTC
.	TRBV7-9	.	TRBJ1-2	CASSPTGNYGYTF	TGTGCCAGCAGCCCCACAGGGAACTATGGCTACACCTTC
TRBD1	TRBV5-6	.	TRBJ2-2	CASSSDRGETGELFF	TGTGCCAGCAGCTCCGACAGGGGTGAGACCGGGGAGCTGTTTTTT
.	TRBV2	.	TRBJ1-2	CASAGQDYGYTF	TGTGCCTCCGCTGGGCAGGACTATGGCTACACCTTC
.	TRBV11-2	.	TRBJ1-4	CASAFGRSNEKLFF	TGTGCCAGCGCCTTTGGGAGATCTAATGAAAAACTGTTTTTT
TRBD1	TRBV10-3	.	TRBJ2-3	CAIREGQGPSSSTDTQYF	TGTGCCATCAGGGAGGGACAGGGGCCCTCATCTAGCACAGATACGCAGTATTTT
.	TRBV6-1	.	TRBJ1-1	CASSDPAEERTEAFF	TGTGCCAGCAGCGATCCGGCTGAGGAGCGAACTGAAGCTTTCTTT
.	TRBV6-5	.	TRBJ1-6	CASSQGKGNSPLHF	TGTGCCAGCAGTCAGGGAAAGGGTAATTCACCCCTCCACTTT
TRBD1	TRBV19	.	TRBJ2-2	CASSQWDRVDTGELFF	TGTGCCAGTAGTCAATGGGACAGGGTTGACACCGGGGAGCTGTTTTTT
TRBD2	TRBV6-1	.	TRBJ2-7	CASSGRLAGSSYEQYF	TGTGCCAGCAGTGGCCGACTAGCGGGGAGCTCCTACGAGCAGTACTTC
.	TRBV9	.	TRBJ2-2	CASSVAWGDGELFF	TGTGCCAGCAGCGTAGCCTGGGGGGACGGGGAGCTGTTTTTT
.	TRBV9	once	TRBJ1-1	CASSVAERTDTEAFF	TGTGCCAGCAGCGTAGCGGAGCGGACTGACACTGAAGCTTTCTTT
TRBD1	TRBV7-2	.	TRBJ2-7	CASRGTASSYEQYF	TGTGCCAGCCGAGGGACAGCCAGCTCCTACGAGCAGTACTTC
.	TRBV4-1	.	TRBJ1-2	CASSQDQLPGALNYGYTF	TGCGCCAGCAGCCAAGATCAATTACCAGGCGCGCTAAACTATGGCTACACCTTC
.	TRBV7-2	once	TRBJ2-7	CASSVGSSYEQYF	TGTGCCAGCAGCGTGGGGAGCTCCTACGAGCAGTACTTC
TRBD2	TRBV7-2	.	TRBJ2-1	CASSSSILAGEQFF	TGTGCCAGCAGCTCCAGCATACTAGCGGGGGAGCAGTTCTTC
TRBD1	TRBV27	.	TRBJ2-3	CASTRTGGGTDTQYF	TGTGCCAGCACCCGGACAGGGGGGGGCACAGATACGCAGTATTTT
TRBD1	TRBV11-1	.	TRBJ1-2	CASSLAPGDSYGYTF	TGTGCCAGCAGCTTAGCGCCGGGGGACAGCTATGGCTACACCTTC
TRBD1	TRBV7-2	.	TRBJ2-5	CASSLRGQGQRAQYF	TGTGCCAGCAGCTTAAGGGGACAGGGCCAAAGGGCCCAGTACTTC
.	TRBV6-1	.	TRBJ1-2	CASSEVIGDWYTF	TGTGCCAGCAGTGAAGTAATTGGCGACTGGTACACCTTC
.	TRBV11-3	.	TRBJ2-5	CASSFGRTAEETQYF	TGTGCCAGCAGCTTTGGTAGGACAGCCGAAGAGACCCAGTACTTC
.	TRBV7-6	.	TRBJ1-3	CASSFAGFGSGNTIYF	TGTGCCAGCAGCTTCGCAGGGTTCGGCTCTGGAAACACCATATATTTT
TRBD1	TRBV28	.	TRBJ2-5	CASIRSTGEWETQYF	TGTGCCAGCATCCGAAGCACAGGGGAGTGGGAGACCCAGTACTTC
TRBD1	TRBV2	.	TRBJ1-5	CASSDAGQDYSNQPQHF	TGTGCCAGCAGTGATGCGGGACAGGATTATAGCAATCAGCCCCAGCATTTT
.	TRBV5-1	few	TRBJ2-5	CASSLDGREETQYF	TGCGCCAGCAGCTTGGATGGGCGGGAAGAGACCCAGTACTTC
.	TRBV9	.	TRBJ2-5	CASSASQGGQYF	TGTGCCAGCAGCGCATCACAGGGAGGGCAGTACTTC
TRBD1	TRBV28	.	TRBJ2-7	CASSQIEQGVEQYF	TGTGCCAGCAGCCAGATCGAACAGGGGGTAGAGCAGTACTTC
.	TRBV29-1	.	TRBJ1-1	CSVGSQGIPEAFF	TGCAGCGTCGGGTCCCAAGGCATTCCTGAAGCTTTCTTT
TRBD2	TRBV7-2	.	TRBJ2-5	CASSLGRGGQGTQYF	TGTGCCAGCAGCTTAGGGCGGGGGGGCCAAGGGACCCAGTACTTC
.	TRBV12-5	.	TRBJ2-2	CASGIVQGNTGELFF	TGTGCTAGTGGTATCGTTCAGGGTAACACCGGGGAGCTGTTTTTT
.	TRBV5-1	.	TRBJ1-1	CASSQEEDTEAFF	TGCGCCAGCAGCCAAGAGGAGGACACTGAAGCTTTCTTT
TRBD1	TRBV6-5	.	TRBJ1-2	CASSLMTGGADGYTF	TGTGCCAGCAGTTTAATGACAGGGGGCGCCGATGGCTACACCTTC
.	TRBV19	once	TRBJ2-4	CASQTGSAKNIQYF	TGTGCCAGCCAAACGGGTTCAGCCAAAAACATTCAGTACTTC
TRBD1	TRBV28	once	TRBJ2-3	CASSTPQGGTDTQYF	TGTGCCAGCAGCACTCCACAGGGGGGCACAGATACGCAGTATTTT